A single sample is the source of the 5 T cell receptor beta chains below, sequenced in a study of Tregs in tolerant kidney transplant recipients. Sequencing used immunoSEQ multiplex PCR; TCRdb keeps in-frame clones, though not all of them. The sample holds about 69,000 clones, roughly nine tenths seen once. The material was CD4+ T cells from blood, obtained before the transplant. These receptors originate from a human donor who received a combined kidney and bone marrow transplant.

The gene calls are TRBV7-3 and TRBJ2-5; 8 bases match TRBD2. The CDR3 contains 15 residues. The V segment lost 0 bases and the J segment 5 bases; nucleotides outside the gene matches: 5. The germline CDR1 and CDR2 sequences are SGHTA and FQGTGA. This chain's CDR3 is CASSLTGTRTETQYF. In DNA, the CDR3 is TGTGCCAGCAGCTTAACCGGGACTAGAACGGAGACCCAGTACTTC.

V usage is TRBV5-1 and J usage is TRBJ1-2; D is uncertain. Trimming took 0 bases from V and 6 from J, leaving 15 bases between them. CDR3 length equals 15 residues. Germline V gene data show CDR1 as SGHRS and CDR2 as YFSETQ. The CDR3 reads CASSLAPGYWDGYTF. In DNA, the CDR3 is TGCGCCAGCAGCTTGGCCCCAGGTTACTGGGATGGCTACACCTTC.

The V call is TRBV6-1, the J call TRBJ2-3; D may be TRBD2 (6 bases). The CDR3 consists of 15 residues. Between the trimmed V and J ends, which lost 2 bases and 0 bases, there was a span of 9 bases. The germline V gene has CDR1 MNHNS and CDR2 SASEGT. CDR3 DNA: TGTGCCAGCAGTGAACCAGGGACTAGCACAGATACGCAGTATTTT. This encodes CASSEPGTSTDTQYF.

The table lists this clone with a count of one. The rearrangement uses TRBV11-2 and TRBJ2-7; TRBD2 matches 7 bases. The ends lost 4 bases at V and 4 bases at J; junction bases unmatched: 19. Germline-derived CDR1 and CDR2 are SGHAT and FQNNGV. The CDR3 covers 18 residues. As DNA, the CDR3 is TGTGCCAGCAGCTATTCCAGAGGGTTGGGCGGGAGTATTTACGAGCAGTACTTC. It encodes CASSYSRGLGGSIYEQYF. The full variable domain, with the rest looked up from reference TRBV11-2 and TRBJ2-7, is EAGVAQSPRYKIIEKRQSVAFWCNPISGHATLYWYQQILGQGPKLLIQFQNNGVVDDSQLPKDRFSAERLKGVDSTLKIQPAKLEDSAVYLCASSYSRGLGGSIYEQYFGPGTRLTVT.

This clone was picked up a small number of times. The chain couples TRBV5-6 to TRBJ2-7; possibly TRBD2 for D (5 bases). The CDR3 is 15 residues long. From germline, CDR1 is SGHDT and CDR2 YYEEEE. Trimming pared 0 bases from V and 3 bases from J, leaving 13 bases between. CDR3 sequence (DNA): TGTGCCAGCAGCTTGGCGGGGATTATCCGCTACGAGCAGTACTTC. This encodes CASSLAGIIRYEQYF.